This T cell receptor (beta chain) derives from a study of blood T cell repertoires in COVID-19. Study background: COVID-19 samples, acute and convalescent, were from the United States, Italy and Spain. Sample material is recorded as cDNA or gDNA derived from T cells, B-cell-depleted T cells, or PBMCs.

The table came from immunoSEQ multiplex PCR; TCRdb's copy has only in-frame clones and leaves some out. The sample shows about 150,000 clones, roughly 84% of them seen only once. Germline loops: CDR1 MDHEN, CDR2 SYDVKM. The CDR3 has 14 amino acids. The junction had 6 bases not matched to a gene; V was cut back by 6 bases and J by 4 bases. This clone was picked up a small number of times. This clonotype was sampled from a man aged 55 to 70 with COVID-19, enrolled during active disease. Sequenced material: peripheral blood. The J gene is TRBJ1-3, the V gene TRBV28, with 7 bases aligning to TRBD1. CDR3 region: CASSRPQGGNTIYF. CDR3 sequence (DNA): TGTGCCAGCAGCCGACCACAGGGGGGAAACACCATATATTTT.